Following are 10 T cell receptor beta chains from one sample sequenced in a study of cytomegalovirus exposure and HLA in healthy donors. PCR used 60 Vbeta primers and 13 Jbeta primers. Produced via immunoSEQ multiplex PCR; TCRdb's table is partial and in-frame only. Here the sample spans about 180,000 clones, around 77% being singletons. The sequenced sample was PBMCs. Every receptor here comes from a young woman in good health and CMV-seronegative.

This sequence joins TRBV5-1 and TRBJ1-6; TRBD1 might be the D (6 bases). Per the germline V gene, CDR1 is SGHRS and CDR2 is YFSETQ. The CDR3 totals 12 residues. V gave up 7 bases and J gave up 6 bases, with 8 bases separating them. The CDR3 nucleotides are TGCGCCAGCGACAGGATTAATTCACCCCTCCACTTT. Amino acids: CASDRINSPLHF.

The chain links TRBV5-1 to TRBJ1-1; TRBD1 is a possible D gene (6 bases). The V end lost 2 bases, the J end lost 3 bases, and 11 bases lay between the germline ends. Germline loops: CDR1 SGHRS, CDR2 YFSETQ. This CDR3 region has 14 residues. The CDR3 DNA follows: TGCGCCAGCAGCTTCCGGGACATTTACACTGAAGCTTTCTTT. Translated: CASSFRDIYTEAFF.

The V gene is TRBV5-1, the J gene TRBJ2-3, with TRBD1 matching over 7 bases. The CDR3 extends over 13 amino acids. The V gene end was trimmed by 6 bases and the J gene end by 6 bases; junction bases not matched to a gene: 7. CDR1 and CDR2 from the germline V gene are SGHRS and YFSETQ. The CDR3 DNA sequence: TGCGCCAGCAATCTACAGGGGACGGATACGCAGTATTTT. Its protein is CASNLQGTDTQYF.

For the CDR3, the DNA is TGTGCCAGCAGTGATGGGGACAAGCAAGAGACCCAGTACTTC. Protein: CASSDGDKQETQYF. V is TRBV2 and J is TRBJ2-5; perhaps TRBD1 as D (6 bases). CDR1 is SNHLY, CDR2 FYNNEI, per germline. V lost 3 bases and J lost 2, with 10 bases in between. The CDR3 length is 14 residues.

The gene calls are TRBV9 and TRBJ1-3; D possibly corresponds to TRBD1 (5 bases). Germline values: CDR1 SGDLS, CDR2 YYNGEE. The CDR3 is made up of 14 amino acids. V shed 3 bases and J shed 3 bases, with 10 bases lying between them. The DNA of the CDR3 is TGTGCCAGCAGCGCAGGGTTAGTTGGAAACACCATATATTTT. It specifies CASSAGLVGNTIYF.

This chain connects TRBV19 to TRBJ2-2; 7 positions match TRBD2. CDR1 is LNHDA and CDR2 is SQIVND in the germline V gene (reference sequence). This CDR3 spans 15 amino acids. Trimming took 1 base from V and 6 from J; bases not matched to a gene: 5. The CDR3 nucleotides read TGTGCCAGTAGTATAGTATCGGGGGGACCCGGGGAGCTGTTTTTT. Its protein product is CASSIVSGGPGELFF.

In its sample, this clone was seen a few times. In this CDR3 the conserved last residue, phenylalanine or tryptophan, is missing, so a read error is likely. The chain uses TRBV6-5 and TRBJ1-5, with unresolved D. Trimming left V 2 bases short and J 5 bases short, with 10 bases between. Germline V lookup: CDR1 MNHEY, CDR2 SVGAGI. The CDR3 sequence is 14 residues long. The CDR3 DNA is TGTGCCAGCAGTTACGGAGGGAAGGATCAGCCCCAGCATGTT. Amino acids: CASSYGGKDQPQHV.

V is TRBV5-6 and J is TRBJ1-6; 9 nucleotides align to TRBD1. Germline loops: CDR1 SGHDT, CDR2 YYEEEE. This CDR3 contains 15 residues. Trimming at V came to 3 bases and at J to 6 bases, leaving 4 bases not matched to a gene. The CDR3 DNA reads TGTGCCAGCAGCTCCCGGGACAGGGCTAATTCACCCCTCCACTTT. It yields the protein CASSSRDRANSPLHF.

J is TRBJ2-5 and V is TRBV30; unclear D gene. V shed 5 bases and J shed 5 bases, with 6 bases lying between them. CDR1 is GTSNPN, CDR2 SVGIG, per germline (reference sequence). There are 10 residues in the CDR3. The CDR3, as DNA: TGTGCCTGGGGCTGGGAGACCCAGTACTTC. This sequence encodes CAWGWETQYF. Drawing the rest from reference TRBV30 and TRBJ2-5, the complete variable domain is SQTIHQWPATLVQPVGSPLSLECTVEGTSNPNLYWYRQAAGRGLQLLFYSVGIGQISSEVPQNLSASRPQDRQFILSSKKLLLSDSGFYLCAWGWETQYFGPGTRLLVL.

This clone has only a few counts. Written as DNA, the CDR3 is TGTGCCAGCCAAACGGAATACAGGGATGGCTACACCTTC. Its translation: CASQTEYRDGYTF. This sequence joins TRBV6-5 and TRBJ1-2, with D maybe TRBD1 (6 bases). The CDR3 extends over 13 amino acids. CDR1 and CDR2 (germline): MNHEY, SVGAGI. Deletions cut 8 bases from V and 6 bases from J, with 16 bases between.